Listed here are 8 T cell receptor beta chains from one sample, sequenced in a study of T-cell reconstitution after alpha-beta-depleted transplantation in children. Unique molecular identifiers were incorporated during preparation of the TCRbeta library. A single record per CDR3 protein comes from TCRdb applying MiXCR to the PCR reads. Of over 550,000 distinct CDR3 sequences in the sample, 8% to 11% were seen once. The material was PBMCs from the stem cell graft donor, obtained from the stem cell graft. The source is a human donor who donated a stem cell graft to a child with acute myeloid leukemia.

The chain has TRBV29-1 and TRBJ2-7; D remains ambiguous. The germline V gene has CDR1 SQVTM and CDR2 ANQGSEA. The CDR3 is 15 amino acids. Trimming took 6 bases from V and 2 from J, leaving 20 bases between them. CDR3 in amino acids: CSVAGIANLTYEQYF. The CDR3 DNA reads TGCAGCGTGGCCGGAATAGCAAACCTTACCTACGAGCAGTACTTC.

In its sample, this clonotype was seen many times. The chain recombines TRBV29-1 with TRBJ2-1; 8 positions agree with TRBD2. CDR1 SQVTM and CDR2 ANQGSEA come from the germline V gene. V trimming: 4 bases; J trimming: 6 bases; junction bases outside the gene matches: 5. The CDR3 loop spans 13 amino acids. CDR3 in amino acids: CSVALAERNEQFF. The CDR3 DNA follows: TGCAGCGTTGCACTAGCGGAGCGCAATGAGCAGTTCTTC.

This chain uses TRBV4-3 with TRBJ2-1; 8 bases are a match to TRBD2. The CDR3 is 18 amino acids. Germline CDR1 and CDR2: LGHNA and YSLEER. V lost 1 base and J lost 3; bases outside the gene matches: 11. The CDR3 region has the DNA TGCGCCAGCAGCCAAGTAACCCAAGCGGGAGTAGGCTACAATGAGCAGTTCTTC. Protein sequence: CASSQVTQAGVGYNEQFF.

This clonotype has only a few counts. The chain links TRBV7-2 to TRBJ1-2; weak D call: TRBD1 (5 bases). V lost 3 bases and J 3 bases, leaving 14 bases between the germline ends. The germline CDR1 and CDR2 sequences are SGHTA and FQGNSA. The CDR3 runs to 15 residues. CDR3 coding DNA: TGTGCCAGCAGCTTTCCCCGGGACGGACACTATGGCTACACCTTC. It codes for CASSFPRDGHYGYTF.

The chain uses TRBV7-2 and TRBJ2-7; 7 nucleotides line up with TRBD2. The CDR3 is 15 amino acids. CDR1 and CDR2 from the germline V gene are SGHTA and FQGNSA. V shed 5 bases and J 3 bases; nucleotides not matched to a gene: 10. CDR3 coding DNA: TGTGCCAGCAGCGACATGGGGGGAGGGGACTACGAGCAGTACTTC. Protein product: CASSDMGGGDYEQYF.

The chain combines TRBV29-1 with TRBJ2-7; a possible D gene is TRBD1 (5 bases). V was pared by 7 bases and J by 2 bases, with 15 bases between. Per germline, CDR1 SQVTM and CDR2 ANQGSEA. The CDR3 loop spans 13 amino acids. This CDR3 is CSAQTGEPYEQYF. The CDR3 nucleotides are TGCAGCGCGCAAACAGGTGAACCCTACGAGCAGTACTTC.

The chain carries TRBV12-3 or TRBV12-4 and TRBJ1-1, with 7 positions matching TRBD1. The CDR3 sequence is 16 residues long. J lost 3 bases, V lost 5 bases, and 12 bases had no gene match. The CDR3 DNA is TGTGCCAGCAGTCTGGGAACAGGGGTCCCTTACACTGAAGCTTTCTTT. Translated: CASSLGTGVPYTEAFF.

V gene TRBV30 combines with J gene TRBJ2-1, with D tentatively TRBD2 (6 bases). Germline assignment: CDR1 GTSNPN and CDR2 SVGIG (reference sequence). The CDR3 has 13 residues. V shed 5 bases and J shed 5 bases, with 13 bases lying between them. The CDR3 protein is CAWGAGTNNEQFF. The CDR3, as DNA: TGTGCCTGGGGGGCGGGGACGAACAATGAGCAGTTCTTC.